The T cell receptor (beta chain) described here comes from a study of blood T cell repertoires in COVID-19 (dated by TCRdb to 2019 to 2021). With regard to the full study: Collaborator samples came from the United States, Italy and Spain and covered acute and convalescent phases of COVID-19. The prospective study material was composed of cDNA or gDNA derived from T cells, B-cell-depleted T cells, or PBMCs. The dataset comprised deeply sampled blood TCRbeta repertoires from subjects exposed to, actively infected with, or recovered from COVID-19. The repertoires were made available in a free public database intended to serve as a resource for research on the immune response to SARS-CoV-2. Samples came from the ongoing ImmuneRACE study (first 160 participants) plus 1,254 subjects from 6 global collaborators. A de-identified subject ID, COVID-19 status, age in years and sex were almost always included in the sample metadata. Where available, HLA class I and class II types were obtained from metadata supplied by the sample provider rather than from assay-based typing.

Spanning cysteine to phenylalanine, the CDR3 consists of 12 amino acids. Just the 36-base CDR3 DNA is kept, in frame starting at base 1. The germline V gene provides CDR1 SGHRS and CDR2 YFSETQ. At the junction V is shortened by 7 bases and J by 10 bases, with 14 bases in between. Whole blood was collected in K2EDTA tubes by collaborating institutions according to the institutions' own protocols. Collaborator samples were shipped for TCRbeta analysis as frozen whole blood, isolated PBMCs, or DNA extracted from either sample type. The full study reports these points: The quantity of clinical and demographic metadata differed by source and by participant and was supplied without curation.

The immunoSEQ Assay, a bias-controlled multiplex PCR, was used to amplify TCRbeta CDR3 regions from genomic DNA. The authors' analysis ran thus. Within the assay, amplification of reference gene primers was used to estimate how many nucleated cells each sample contained. To quantify the absolute abundance of each unique TCRbeta CDR3 rearrangement, sequence reads were collapsed and filtered. For each sample, productive Simpson clonality was calculated as the square root of Simpson's diversity index over productive rearrangements. TCRdb's version of the immuneACCESS table is confined to in-frame rearrangements and falls short of the full clone set. An unresolved V gene accounts for under half of the shortfall where checked; the remainder is of unknown origin. The V and J calls and clone size were taken over from that table, and D and trimming were inferred from the DNA. This sample holds more than 200,000 clones; 80% to 90% were observed only once. The ten top clones hold less than 5% of the sample.

This clone appeared a few times. The antigen it binds to is not known. The record has no base qualities; no much larger clone is one base away. This sequence was found in a man aged 55 to 70 with acute or convalescent COVID-19. The chain employs TRBV5-1 and TRBJ1-4, with TRBD1 as a weak D call on 6 bases. Material for sequencing was peripheral blood. The nucleotide sequence reads as follows: TGCGCCAGCGGGGACACGACCGGAAAACTGTTTTTT. This sequence encodes CASGDTTGKLFF.